Listed here are 19 T cell receptor beta chains from one sample, sequenced in a study of cytomegalovirus exposure and HLA in healthy donors. Amplification used 60 Vbeta primers and 13 Jbeta primers. Clones were read by immunoSEQ multiplex PCR, and TCRdb kept only the in-frame ones, dropping some. The sample gives over 110,000 clones, around 80% of which show up once; more than 0.9% is in the top ten. Sequenced input: PBMCs. The receptors stem from a male donor in good health and CMV-seropositive.

J is TRBJ2-7 and V is TRBV6-1, with D possibly being TRBD1 (5 bases). CDR3 length equals 16 residues. Germline V lookup: CDR1 MNHNS, CDR2 SASEGT. V lost 2 bases, J lost 5 bases, and 19 bases lay in between. CDR3 sequence: CASSEIGMGARDEQYF. The DNA of the CDR3 is TGTGCCAGCAGTGAAATCGGTATGGGCGCCAGGGACGAGCAGTACTTC.

The CDR3 loop reads CASSQNSGSSTDTQYF. The CDR3 nucleotides are TGTGCCAGCAGCCAAAATAGCGGGTCTAGCACAGATACGCAGTATTTT. V gene TRBV13 combines with J gene TRBJ2-3; 7 bases map to TRBD2. The trim removed 5 bases at V and 0 bases at J, leaving 8 bases unmatched. This CDR3 is 16 amino acids long. Germline V gene data show CDR1 as PRHDT and CDR2 as FYEKMQ (reference sequence).

V gene TRBV4-1 combines with J gene TRBJ2-3, with 14 bases aligning to TRBD2. Trimming took 0 bases from V and 1 from J; bases not matched to a gene: 6. CDR3 length equals 19 residues. Germline V gives CDR1 MGHRA, CDR2 YSYEKL. This chain's CDR3 is CASSQETTSGGAGTDTQYF. CDR3 DNA sequence: TGCGCCAGCAGCCAAGAGACGACTAGCGGGGGGGCCGGCACAGATACGCAGTATTTT.

The chain joins TRBV29-1 to TRBJ2-1; 7 positions agree with TRBD1. CDR1 and CDR2 (germline): SQVTM, ANQGSEA. This CDR3 has 14 residues. Trimming took 4 bases from V and 5 from J; bases not matched to a gene: 8. In DNA form, the CDR3 reads TGCAGCGTTGCCCAGGGGGAGCCAAACAATGAGCAGTTCTTC. It translates to CSVAQGEPNNEQFF.

V is TRBV4-3 and J is TRBJ2-3; D possibly corresponds to TRBD2 (5 bases). Germline assignment: CDR1 LGHNA and CDR2 YSLEER. The germline V and J ends were trimmed by 1 base and 8 bases, with 13 bases remaining between them. The CDR3 spans 14 residues. The CDR3 sequence: CASSQGDRGSTQYF. The CDR3 bases are TGCGCCAGCAGCCAAGGTGACCGGGGAAGTACGCAGTATTTT.

The genes are TRBV6-1 and TRBJ1-4; possibly TRBD1 for D (5 bases). The V end lost 0 bases, the J end lost 0 bases, and 5 bases lay between the germline ends. CDR3 length equals 15 residues. CDR1 and CDR2 from the germline V gene are MNHNS and SASEGT. The CDR3 here is CASSEATATNEKLFF. The CDR3 DNA sequence: TGTGCCAGCAGTGAAGCGACAGCAACTAATGAAAAACTGTTTTTT.

The chain joins TRBV27 to TRBJ2-1; D may be TRBD2 (6 bases). The CDR3 has 15 residues. Germline CDR1 reads MNHEY; CDR2 reads SMNVEV (reference sequence). V lost 3 bases, J lost 0 bases, and 9 bases lay in between. This CDR3 reads CASSFWGGSYNEQFF. The CDR3 bases are TGTGCCAGCAGTTTCTGGGGAGGCTCCTACAATGAGCAGTTCTTC.

The chain uses TRBV7-2 and TRBJ2-3; TRBD2 might be the D (6 bases). The V end lost 5 bases, the J end lost 2 bases, and 17 bases lay between the germline ends. CDR1 and CDR2 from the germline V gene are SGHTA and FQGNSA. This CDR3 is built from 16 residues. CDR3: CASSPPSGLHTDTQYF. As DNA, the CDR3 is TGTGCCAGCAGCCCCCCCTCGGGACTCCACACAGATACGCAGTATTTT. Full variable domain (remainder filled in from reference TRBV7-2 and TRBJ2-3): GAGVSQSPSNKVTEKGKDVELRCDPISGHTALYWYRQSLGQGLEFLIYFQGNSAPDKSGLPSDRFSAERTGGSVSTLTIQRTQQEDSAVYLCASSPPSGLHTDTQYFGPGTRLTVL.

The rearrangement joins TRBV5-5 to TRBJ2-7, with 9 bases lining up with TRBD2. Germline V CDR1 and CDR2: SGHKS, YYEKEE (reference sequence). This CDR3 spans 15 amino acids. The junction had 8 bases not matched to a gene; V was cut back by 3 bases and J by 4 bases. CDR3 in DNA: TGTGCCAGCAGCTCTCCTAGCGGGATGGGGTACGAGCAGTACTTC. Translation gives CASSSPSGMGYEQYF.

This clone has just one count. The rearrangement joins TRBV14 to TRBJ2-3; 8 positions match TRBD2. Germline assignment: CDR1 SGHDN and CDR2 FVKESK. Trimming cost V 1 base and J 4 bases; bases outside gene matches: 10. This CDR3 region has 17 residues. The CDR3 DNA reads TGTGCCAGCAGCCAAGGACCGGGGGGGCCTAAGTCAGATACGCAGTATTTT. Encoded protein: CASSQGPGGPKSDTQYF.

This chain links TRBV7-8 with TRBJ1-1, with 9 nucleotides matching TRBD1. The CDR3 covers 16 residues. Germline values: CDR1 SGHVS, CDR2 FQNEAQ. Trimming removed 1 base from V and 6 bases from J; junction bases left unmatched: 9. This CDR3 reads CASSLVRTGEGAEAFF. In DNA, the CDR3 is TGTGCCAGCAGCTTAGTTAGGACAGGGGAGGGGGCTGAAGCTTTCTTT.

V is TRBV7-8 and J is TRBJ2-5; 8 bases map to TRBD1. The CDR3 extends over 15 amino acids. Trimming cost V 5 bases and J 0 bases; bases outside gene matches: 5. Germline values: CDR1 SGHVS, CDR2 FQNEAQ. The CDR3 bases are TGTGCCAGCAGCCGGGGACAGGAGTACCAAGAGACCCAGTACTTC. It encodes CASSRGQEYQETQYF.

The chain is built from TRBV6-1 and TRBJ1-6; D is possibly TRBD1 (6 bases). The germline V gene encodes CDR1 MNHNS and CDR2 SASEGT. The CDR3 sequence is 19 residues long. V shed 2 bases and J shed 5 bases, with 22 bases lying between them. The CDR3 DNA sequence: TGTGCCAGCAGTGAAAGTTACAGGGCCGGACTAGCCAATAATTCACCCCTCCACTTT. Translated: CASSESYRAGLANNSPLHF.

V and J are TRBV5-1 and TRBJ1-2; no definite D call. Trimming pared 0 bases from V and 3 bases from J, leaving 12 bases between. The germline gives CDR1 SGHRS, CDR2 YFSETQ. The CDR3 has 15 amino acids. The CDR3 coding sequence is TGCGCCAGCAGCTTGGTGAACCCAACGGACTATGGCTACACCTTC. Amino acids: CASSLVNPTDYGYTF.

The CDR3 loop reads CASSLAVDREAFF. The CDR3 nucleotides read TGTGCCAGCAGCTTAGCTGTGGACAGGGAAGCTTTCTTT. The chain recombines TRBV7-8 with TRBJ1-1, with 7 bases lining up with TRBD1. After removal of 0 bases from V and 8 bases from J, the junction contained 3 bases not matched to a gene. The CDR3 is made up of 13 amino acids. Per germline, CDR1 SGHVS and CDR2 FQNEAQ. Complete variable domain (other parts from reference TRBV7-8 and TRBJ1-1): GAGVSQSPRYKVAKRGQDVALRCDPISGHVSLFWYQQALGQGPEFLTYFQNEAQLDKSGLPSDRFFAERPEGSVSTLKIQRTQQEDSAVYLCASSLAVDREAFFGQGTRLTVV.

This rearrangement joins TRBV6-5 to TRBJ2-7, with D possibly being TRBD1 (6 bases). This CDR3 has 13 residues. Germline V gene data show CDR1 as MNHEY and CDR2 as SVGAGI. The germline V and J ends were trimmed by 4 bases and 4 bases, with 11 bases remaining between them. The CDR3 nucleotides are TGTGCCAGCAGTTGGGACAAATCATACGAGCAGTACTTC. Translation gives CASSWDKSYEQYF.

V and J are TRBV13 and TRBJ2-7; 7 bases match TRBD2. V lost 2 bases to trimming and J lost 0 bases; unmatched junction nucleotides: 1. This CDR3 comprises 14 residues. Germline values: CDR1 PRHDT, CDR2 FYEKMQ (reference sequence). The CDR3 here is CASSLRLASYEQYF. The CDR3 DNA is TGTGCCAGCAGCTTAAGACTAGCCTCCTACGAGCAGTACTTC.

The genes are TRBV11-3 and TRBJ1-1; 9 bases are a match to TRBD1. The trim removed 5 bases at V and 5 bases at J, leaving 3 bases unmatched. From germline, CDR1 is SGHNT and CDR2 YENEEA. The CDR3 is 13 amino acids. The CDR3 DNA is TGTGCCAGCAGCCTGGGACAGGGAACTGAAGCTTTCTTT. Its protein product is CASSLGQGTEAFF.

This clone was detected a few times. The J gene is TRBJ2-3, the V gene TRBV7-6; maybe TRBD1 (5 bases). CDR1 and CDR2 from the germline V gene are SGHVS and FNYEAQ. Trimming cost V 5 bases and J 1 base, with 22 bases left between them. This CDR3 has 18 amino acids. The CDR3: CASSPDGLGRLRTDTQYF. Here the CDR3 DNA reads TGTGCCAGCAGCCCAGATGGTTTGGGGCGCTTGCGCACAGATACGCAGTATTTT.